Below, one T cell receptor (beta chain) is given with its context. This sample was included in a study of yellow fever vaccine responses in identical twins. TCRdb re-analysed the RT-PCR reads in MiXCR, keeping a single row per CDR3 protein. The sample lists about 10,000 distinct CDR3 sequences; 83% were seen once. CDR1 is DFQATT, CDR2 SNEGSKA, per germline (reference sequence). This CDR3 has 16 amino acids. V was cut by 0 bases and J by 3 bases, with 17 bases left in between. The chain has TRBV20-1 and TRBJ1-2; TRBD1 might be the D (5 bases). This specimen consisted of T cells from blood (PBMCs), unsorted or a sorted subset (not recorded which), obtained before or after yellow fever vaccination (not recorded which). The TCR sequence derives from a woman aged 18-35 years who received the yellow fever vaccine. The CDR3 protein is CSARDGAEGRDYGYTF. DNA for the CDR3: TGCAGTGCTAGAGATGGGGCAGAAGGGCGCGACTATGGCTACACCTTC.